This TCR beta chain is drawn from a study of CD8 T cells in Susac syndrome. RNA was extracted with the RNeasy kit, and a quantity of about 0.45 to 1 ug was reverse transcribed using random hexamers. TCRdb recomputed calls from the immunoSEQ multiplex PCR reads with MiXCR, one row per CDR3 protein. The repertoire consists of under 70,000 distinct CDR3 sequences, with over 90% occurring once and the leading ten covering about 0.75%. Germline V gene lookup returns CDR1 SGDLS and CDR2 YYNGEE. With V trimmed by 2 bases and J by 0 bases, 10 bases remained unmatched. This CDR3 region has 17 residues. The sample comprised CD8+ T cells from PBMCs. The V gene is TRBV9, the J gene TRBJ2-5, with 7 bases fitting TRBD2. This clonotype was obtained from a human donor with Susac syndrome. This CDR3 reads CASSVNPGRENQETQYF. DNA for the CDR3: TGTGCCAGCAGCGTTAACCCCGGGCGGGAGAACCAAGAGACCCAGTACTTC.